This is a list of T cell receptor beta chains from one sample in a study of control samples from healthy donors and cancer patients. Assay used: immunoSEQ multiplex PCR; TCRdb lists only in-frame clones, some missing. The data hold about 150,000 clones, with 94% observed a single time. Source material: blood. These receptors were obtained from a young woman in good health. Both conserved end residues are part of each CDR3. D genes are given only for firm matches. Part of the rows lack a size; the others show once, few, many or a class for expanded clones.

clone size: -; J gene: TRBJ2-7; D gene: -; V gene: TRBV6-2/TRBV6-3; CDR3 protein: CASSSTPRDAVSSYEQYF; CDR3 DNA: TGTGCCAGCAGTTCGACTCCCCGGGACGCCGTTAGCTCCTACGAGCAGTACTTC
clone size: few; J gene: TRBJ1-5; D gene: TRBD1; V gene: TRBV6-2/TRBV6-3; CDR3 protein: CASSSGTVSNQPQHF; CDR3 DNA: TGTGCCAGCAGCTCCGGGACAGTTAGCAATCAGCCCCAGCATTTT
clone size: -; J gene: TRBJ2-7; D gene: TRBD2; V gene: TRBV5-4; CDR3 protein: CASSQKRGSYEQYF; CDR3 DNA: TGTGCCAGCAGCCAGAAGCGGGGCTCCTACGAGCAGTACTTC
clone size: -; J gene: TRBJ1-4; D gene: TRBD1; V gene: TRBV29-1; CDR3 protein: CSVATTRTGAANEKLFF; CDR3 DNA: TGCAGCGTTGCCACTACCCGTACAGGGGCAGCTAATGAAAAACTGTTTTTT
clone size: -; J gene: TRBJ2-1; D gene: TRBD2; V gene: TRBV7-2; CDR3 protein: CASSLGWRGGYNEQFF; CDR3 DNA: TGTGCCAGCAGCTTAGGGTGGCGGGGGGGTTACAATGAGCAGTTCTTC
clone size: -; J gene: TRBJ1-4; D gene: -; V gene: TRBV11-2; CDR3 protein: CASSLGGGPTTNEKLFF; CDR3 DNA: TGTGCCAGCAGTTTGGGCGGGGGGCCCACAACTAATGAAAAACTGTTTTTT
clone size: -; J gene: TRBJ2-1; D gene: -; V gene: TRBV6-1; CDR3 protein: CASSEFTTPGGEGDEQFF; CDR3 DNA: TGTGCCAGCAGTGAATTTACCACCCCCGGGGGAGAGGGAGATGAGCAGTTCTTC
clone size: -; J gene: TRBJ1-1; D gene: TRBD1; V gene: TRBV5-1; CDR3 protein: CASSEGQFMNTEAFF; CDR3 DNA: TGCGCCAGCAGCGAGGGACAGTTTATGAACACTGAAGCTTTCTTT
clone size: -; J gene: TRBJ2-3; D gene: -; V gene: TRBV7-9; CDR3 protein: CASSLNPTDTQYF; CDR3 DNA: TGTGCCAGCAGCTTAAATCCCACAGATACGCAGTATTTT
clone size: -; J gene: TRBJ1-6; D gene: -; V gene: TRBV4-2; CDR3 protein: CASSQDVGTYNSPLHF; CDR3 DNA: TGTGCCAGCAGCCAAGATGTGGGGACCTATAATTCACCCCTCCACTTT
clone size: -; J gene: TRBJ1-1; D gene: -; V gene: TRBV12-3/TRBV12-4; CDR3 protein: CASSPGPEAFF; CDR3 DNA: TGTGCCAGCAGTCCCGGTCCTGAAGCTTTCTTT
clone size: -; J gene: TRBJ2-1; D gene: -; V gene: TRBV11-2; CDR3 protein: CASSLGNEQFF; CDR3 DNA: TGTGCCAGCAGCTTAGGCAATGAGCAGTTCTTC
clone size: -; J gene: TRBJ2-1; D gene: -; V gene: TRBV5-1; CDR3 protein: CASSLGQYNEQFF; CDR3 DNA: TGCGCCAGCAGCTTGGGACAGTACAATGAGCAGTTCTTC
clone size: -; J gene: TRBJ2-5; D gene: -; V gene: TRBV28; CDR3 protein: CATGASGLLGKTQYF; CDR3 DNA: TGTGCCACCGGTGCCTCAGGACTCCTAGGGAAGACCCAGTACTTC
clone size: -; J gene: TRBJ2-7; D gene: TRBD1; V gene: TRBV5-6; CDR3 protein: CASSSADRGGHEQYF; CDR3 DNA: TGTGCCAGCAGCTCCGCGGACAGGGGTGGCCACGAGCAGTACTTC
clone size: -; J gene: TRBJ1-5; D gene: -; V gene: TRBV12-3/TRBV12-4; CDR3 protein: CASSLFRGSAQHF; CDR3 DNA: TGTGCCAGCAGTTTGTTCCGCGGGTCCGCCCAGCATTTT
clone size: -; J gene: TRBJ1-5; D gene: -; V gene: TRBV2; CDR3 protein: CASRAVSGVQPQHF; CDR3 DNA: TGTGCCAGCAGGGCTGTTTCAGGGGTTCAGCCCCAGCATTTT
clone size: -; J gene: TRBJ2-3; D gene: TRBD2; V gene: TRBV5-4; CDR3 protein: CASSSPTSEPSTDTQYF; CDR3 DNA: TGTGCCAGCAGCTCTCCAACTAGCGAACCTAGCACAGATACGCAGTATTTT